This T cell receptor beta chain originates from a study of shared clonotypes between healthy human individuals. General study points: Few donors restricted represented genetic and exposure-history diversity.

The V end was cut by 0 bases, the J end by 4 bases, with 16 bases between. Germline V gives CDR1 SGHNT, CDR2 YYREEE (reference sequence). The length of the CDR3 is 16 residues. Genomic DNA from each subset was divided evenly over several immunoSEQ plates. Some clones are missing from TCRdb's copy, which holds only in-frame ones; the method was immunoSEQ multiplex PCR. Of some 470,000 clones in the sample, around 80% were seen once. For this clone: As yet, its antigen is unknown.

Material for sequencing was PBMCs. This sequence was found in a woman aged 40 to 49 in good health. Some clones in this sample may be carry-over from other donors' samples. The V and J genes are TRBV5-4 and TRBJ1-2; D remains unclear. CDR3 loop: CASSLADPRWGYGYTF. CDR3 nucleotides: TGTGCCAGCAGCTTGGCAGACCCTAGATGGGGCTATGGCTACACCTTC.